Listed below are T cell receptor beta chains from one sample, sequenced in a study of Ad26.COV2.S vaccination and SARS-CoV-2 variants. TCRdb keeps only in-frame clones here, not all; method: immunoSEQ multiplex PCR. Here the sample spans around 340,000 clones, roughly 91% being singletons. Sequencing used peripheral blood, obtained in a trial of Ad26.COV2.S vaccine versus placebo. The source of these receptors is a person between 18 and 65 years old who received the Ad26.COV2.S COVID-19 vaccine or a placebo. The CDR3 runs from the conserved cysteine through the conserved F or W. Fields, in order: D gene, clone size, J gene, V gene, CDR3 protein, CDR3 DNA. A D gene is named only where the DNA matches it firmly. Some rows mark clone size as missing; the rest say once, few, many or name a class of expanded clone.

-,-,TRBJ1-3,TRBV5-1,CASSWGDSGNTIYF,TGCGCCAGCAGCTGGGGCGACTCTGGAAACACCATATATTTT
-,-,TRBJ2-5,TRBV7-6,CASSFNRQETQYF,TGTGCCAGCAGCTTTAACAGGCAAGAGACCCAGTACTTC
TRBD1,-,TRBJ1-1,TRBV3-1/TRBV3-2,CASRSGTGGLGTEAFF,TGTGCCAGCAGGTCCGGGACAGGGGGGTTGGGCACTGAAGCTTTCTTT
TRBD1,once,TRBJ1-2,TRBV23-1,CASSQSARGRRYGYTF,TGCGCCAGCAGTCAATCTGCCAGGGGGAGGAGGTATGGCTACACCTTC
-,-,TRBJ2-1,TRBV24-1,CATSETSYNEQFF,TGTGCCACCAGTGAAACCTCCTACAATGAGCAGTTCTTC
-,-,TRBJ2-7,TRBV27,CASSLSSPGTLYYEQYF,TGTGCCAGCAGTTTATCGTCACCCGGGACTCTATACTACGAGCAGTACTTC
-,-,TRBJ1-1,TRBV12-3/TRBV12-4,CASSPITGTEAFF,TGTGCCAGCAGTCCCATTACAGGGACTGAAGCTTTCTTT
TRBD1,-,TRBJ1-6,TRBV30,CAWSVGTGNSPLHF,TGTGCCTGGAGTGTCGGGACAGGGAATTCACCCCTCCACTTT
-,-,TRBJ2-2,TRBV6-4,CASTVGGTGELFF,TGTGCCAGCACCGTGGGAGGTACCGGGGAGCTGTTTTTT
-,-,TRBJ2-7,TRBV29-1,CSVKQGLYEQYF,TGCAGCGTGAAACAGGGTCTCTACGAGCAGTACTTC
-,-,TRBJ1-2,TRBV9,CASSVGRSSYGYTF,TGTGCCAGCAGCGTGGGTCGGAGCAGCTATGGCTACACCTTC
-,-,TRBJ2-1,TRBV19,CASSIRTADEQFF,TGTGCCAGTAGTATCCGGACAGCCGATGAGCAGTTCTTC
TRBD2,-,TRBJ2-1,TRBV11-2,CASSLGKASGKGNEQFF,TGTGCCAGCAGCTTAGGGAAGGCTAGCGGGAAGGGCAATGAGCAGTTCTTC
TRBD2,-,TRBJ2-3,TRBV5-4,CASSYPGLAMTSDTQYF,TGTGCCAGCAGCTACCCGGGACTAGCTATGACTTCGGATACGCAGTATTTT